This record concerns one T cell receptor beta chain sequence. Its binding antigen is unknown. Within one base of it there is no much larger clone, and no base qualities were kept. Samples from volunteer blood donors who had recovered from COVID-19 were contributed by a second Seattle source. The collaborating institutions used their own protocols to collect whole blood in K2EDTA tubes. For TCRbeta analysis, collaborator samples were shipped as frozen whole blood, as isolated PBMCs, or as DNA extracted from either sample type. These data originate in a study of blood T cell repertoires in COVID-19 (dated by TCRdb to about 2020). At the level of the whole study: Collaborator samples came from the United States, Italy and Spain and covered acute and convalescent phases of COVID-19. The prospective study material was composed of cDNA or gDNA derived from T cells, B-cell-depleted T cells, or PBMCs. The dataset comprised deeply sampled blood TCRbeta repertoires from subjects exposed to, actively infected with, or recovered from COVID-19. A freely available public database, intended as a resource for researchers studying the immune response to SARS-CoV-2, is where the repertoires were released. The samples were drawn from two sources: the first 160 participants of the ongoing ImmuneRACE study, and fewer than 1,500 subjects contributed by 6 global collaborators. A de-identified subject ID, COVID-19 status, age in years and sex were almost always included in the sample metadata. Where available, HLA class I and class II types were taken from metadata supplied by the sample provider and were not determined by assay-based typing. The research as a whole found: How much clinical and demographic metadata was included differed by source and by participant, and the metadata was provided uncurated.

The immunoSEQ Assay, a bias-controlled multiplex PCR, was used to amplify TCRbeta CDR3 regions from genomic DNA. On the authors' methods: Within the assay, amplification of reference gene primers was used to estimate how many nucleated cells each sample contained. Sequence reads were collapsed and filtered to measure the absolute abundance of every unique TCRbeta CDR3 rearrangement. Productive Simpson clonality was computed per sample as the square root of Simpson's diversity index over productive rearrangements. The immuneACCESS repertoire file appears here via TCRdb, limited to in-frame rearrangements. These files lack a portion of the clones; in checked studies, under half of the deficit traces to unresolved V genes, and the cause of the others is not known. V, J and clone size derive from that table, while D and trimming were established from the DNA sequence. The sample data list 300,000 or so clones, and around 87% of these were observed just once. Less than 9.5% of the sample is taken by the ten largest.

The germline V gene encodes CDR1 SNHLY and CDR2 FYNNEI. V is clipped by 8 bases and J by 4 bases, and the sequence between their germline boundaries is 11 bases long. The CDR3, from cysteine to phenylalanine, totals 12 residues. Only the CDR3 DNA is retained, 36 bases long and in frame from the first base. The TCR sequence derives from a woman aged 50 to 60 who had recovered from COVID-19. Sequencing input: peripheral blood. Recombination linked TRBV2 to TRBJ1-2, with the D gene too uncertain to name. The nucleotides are TGTGCCAGCCAGGTCGCACCCTATGGCTACACCTTC. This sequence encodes CASQVAPYGYTF.